The 20 T cell receptor beta chains given below trace back to one sample, sequenced in a study of regulatory T cells in long-lasting Graves disease. As to time point: persistent/refractory GD, antithyroid drugs over 5 years with positive TRAb. The authors made the TCR library using RNA they extracted from PBMCs. TCR beta libraries were built with iRepertoire HTBI primers and Arm-PCR of CDR3 regions. TCRdb fed the multiplex PCR reads into MiXCR, producing one record per CDR3 protein. Counted here are roughly 490,000 distinct CDR3 sequences, about 22% occurring once; the ten biggest clones make up about an eighth. The material was peripheral blood mononuclear cells (PBMCs), obtained when the disease was refractory, from a patient treated with antithyroid drugs. Source of these receptors: a female donor with Graves disease.

V usage is TRBV11-2 and J usage is TRBJ2-1; D gene ambiguous. The CDR3 length is 14 residues. Trimming took off 2 bases at V and 4 bases at J, with 9 bases between the two ends. Looked up from germline, CDR1 is SGHAT and CDR2 is FQNNGV. The CDR3: CASSLNLGYNEQFF. In nucleotides, the CDR3 is TGTGCCAGCAGCTTAAATTTAGGGTACAATGAGCAGTTCTTC.

This sequence joins TRBV6-5 and TRBJ1-2; tentative D call: TRBD1 (5 bases). CDR1 MNHEY and CDR2 SVGAGI come from the germline V gene. V shed 2 bases and J shed 8 bases, with 12 bases lying between them. The CDR3 extends over 13 amino acids. The CDR3 region is CASSYQGSGGYTF. In DNA, the CDR3 is TGTGCCAGCAGTTACCAGGGAAGTGGCGGCTACACCTTC.

This clonotype came up many times. The V and J genes are TRBV15 and TRBJ2-1; D perhaps matches TRBD2 (5 bases). CDR1 and CDR2 (germline): LNHNV, YYDKDF (reference sequence). There are 14 residues in the CDR3. V was shortened by 0 bases and J by 7 bases, with 10 bases between the two germline ends. CDR3 bases: TGTGCCACCAGCAGAGACCCTAGCTTGAATGAGCAGTTCTTC. Protein: CATSRDPSLNEQFF.

The chain uses TRBV25-1 and TRBJ1-1, with TRBD1 matching over 12 bases. The CDR3 consists of 14 residues. Trimming removed 7 bases from V and 7 bases from J; junction bases left unmatched: 7. Germline values: CDR1 MGHDK, CDR2 SYGVNS. CDR3 protein: CASKPGQGAFEAFF. In nucleotides, the CDR3 is TGTGCCAGCAAACCGGGACAGGGGGCGTTTGAAGCTTTCTTT.

This clonotype was observed a few times. The chain uses TRBV7-2 and TRBJ2-7, with 12 bases aligning to TRBD2. The V gene's germline CDR1 is SGHTA and CDR2 FQGNSA. Trimming cost V 7 bases and J 6 bases; bases outside gene matches: 13. CDR3 length equals 16 residues. For the CDR3, the DNA is TGTGCCAGCACCCCTGGGGCTAGCGGGGGGGCCGGCGAGCAGTACTTC. Its protein is CASTPGASGGAGEQYF.

CDR3 sequence reads: CSARDIQGRNSPLHF. The CDR3 DNA is TGCAGTGCTAGAGATATCCAGGGAAGGAATTCACCCCTCCACTTT. The chain employs TRBV20-1 and TRBJ1-6; D may be TRBD1 (5 bases). Germline values: CDR1 DFQATT, CDR2 SNEGSKA (reference sequence). The CDR3 consists of 15 residues. Trimming took off 0 bases at V and 7 bases at J, with 13 bases between the two ends.

This clonotype was observed at least ten times. The J gene is TRBJ1-2, the V gene TRBV6-1; no firm D call. Germline CDR1 reads MNHNS; CDR2 reads SASEGT. V lost 1 base to trimming and J lost 4 bases, with 22 bases between them. CDR3 size: 18 residues. The CDR3 loop is CASSEVSRAAVGIYGYTF. The CDR3 DNA is TGTGCCAGCAGTGAAGTCTCCCGGGCGGCTGTGGGGATCTATGGCTACACCTTC.

This clonotype has a count of ten or more. The V and J genes are TRBV29-1 and TRBJ2-7, with D possibly being TRBD2 (6 bases). Per the germline V gene, CDR1 is SQVTM and CDR2 is ANQGSEA. Between the trimmed V and J ends, which lost 4 bases and 4 bases, there was a span of 14 bases. The CDR3 runs to 13 residues. CDR3 in DNA: TGCAGCGTTGGCATGGGGGGAACGTACGAGCAGTACTTC. It translates to CSVGMGGTYEQYF.

The chain links TRBV7-2 to TRBJ2-2; maybe TRBD1 (6 bases). Germline V gene lookup returns CDR1 SGHTA and CDR2 FQGNSA. Deletions cut 10 bases from V and 6 bases from J, with 12 bases between. The CDR3 totals 12 residues. CDR3 protein: CAIPKGAGELFF. CDR3 bases: TGTGCCATCCCCAAGGGGGCCGGGGAGCTGTTTTTT.

This clonotype showed up many times. One junction end disagrees with the germline gene, perhaps due to a read error. The J gene is TRBJ1-4, the V gene TRBV6-1; no clear D gene. The CDR3 is 12 residues long. Per the germline V gene, CDR1 is MNHNS and CDR2 is SASEGT. This CDR3 reads CASIEGREKLFF. CDR3 nucleotide sequence: TGTGCCAGCATTGAAGGGCGGGAAAAACTGTTTTTT.

This clonotype was counted many times. The genes are TRBV2 and TRBJ2-4; D is undetermined. Trimming took 11 bases from V and 0 from J, leaving 11 bases between them. This CDR3 has 13 residues. Germline loops: CDR1 SNHLY, CDR2 FYNNEI. The CDR3 DNA follows: TGTGCCGCCGCCTGGCAAGCCAAAAACATTCAGTACTTC. Residues: CAAAWQAKNIQYF.

This clonotype was seen only a few times. V is TRBV5-5 and J is TRBJ2-7; D might be TRBD1 (6 bases). The germline V and J ends were trimmed by 0 bases and 3 bases, with 10 bases remaining between them. Germline CDR1 and CDR2: SGHKS and YYEKEE (reference sequence). The CDR3 is 14 residues long. This CDR3 is CASSLAGQNYEQYF. The DNA for the CDR3 is TGTGCCAGCAGCTTGGCGGGACAAAACTACGAGCAGTACTTC.

Notes on this clonotype: Being one base from a much bigger clone, this may be a read error. This is likely a read error, given that the CDR3 carries no conserved phenylalanine or tryptophan at its end. The rearrangement uses TRBV12-3 or TRBV12-4 and TRBJ1-4; D gene unclear. The CDR3 has 13 amino acids. V shed 6 bases and J shed 0 bases, with 5 bases lying between them. CDR3 loop: CASSFSTNEKLFS. In DNA form, the CDR3 reads TGTGCCAGCAGCTTTTCAACTAATGAAAAACTGTTTTCT.

This clonotype came up many times. The gene calls are TRBV20-1 and TRBJ2-7; TRBD1 matches 7 bases. Germline CDR1 is DFQATT and CDR2 is SNEGSKA (reference sequence). The CDR3 runs 13 residues. The V gene end was trimmed by 6 bases and the J gene end by 6 bases; junction bases not matched to a gene: 11. CDR3 sequence: CSAPRGLGSEQYF. For the CDR3, the DNA is TGCAGTGCACCGAGGGGGCTGGGGAGCGAGCAGTACTTC.

The genes are TRBV20-1 and TRBJ1-2; D might be TRBD1 (6 bases). CDR1 and CDR2 from the germline V gene are DFQATT and SNEGSKA (reference sequence). This CDR3 comprises 14 residues. V lost 4 bases and J lost 1, with 13 bases in between. CDR3 protein: CSATLGAYNYGYTF. The CDR3 region has the DNA TGCAGTGCTACCTTGGGGGCGTATAACTATGGCTACACCTTC.

Ten or more counts support this clonotype. The rearrangement links TRBV6-2 or TRBV6-3 to TRBJ2-2, with 7 nucleotides matching TRBD2. V shed 2 bases, J shed 7 bases, and the junction held 4 bases outside the gene matches. The CDR3 consists of 14 residues. Per the germline V gene, CDR1 is MNHEY and CDR2 is SVGEGT. The CDR3 region is CASSYRGLGGELFF. CDR3 in DNA: TGTGCCAGCAGTTACCGCGGACTAGGCGGGGAGCTGTTTTTT.

The chain has TRBV7-9 and TRBJ2-7; D uncertain. The CDR3 runs 16 residues. Trimming stripped 0 bases from V and 0 bases from J, with 12 bases between. Germline V CDR1 and CDR2: SEHNR, FQNEAQ (reference sequence). CDR3 region: CASSLALGPASYEQYF. CDR3 DNA sequence: TGTGCCAGCAGCTTAGCGCTCGGGCCGGCCTCCTACGAGCAGTACTTC.

About this clonotype itself: The missing conserved phenylalanine or tryptophan at the end of this CDR3 makes a read error likely. No DNA is shown, since the ends of the CDR3 on it are uncertain; the CDR3 is the one TCRdb lists. This chain joins TRBV6-1 and TRBJ1-4; TRBD1 is the table's D call, not checked against the DNA. Inclusive of both ends, the CDR3 amounts to 16 amino acids. Germline-derived CDR1 and CDR2 are MNHNS and SASEGT. CDR3 amino acids: CASSHRIRQGSSGLFS.

The chain has TRBV28 and TRBJ2-3, with a possible D match to TRBD1 (6 bases). V dropped 4 bases and J dropped 0 bases, with 11 bases sitting between them. The germline V gene has CDR1 MDHEN and CDR2 SYDVKM. There are 15 residues in the CDR3. The CDR3 DNA is TGTGCCAGCAGTTCGGGACAATTCAGCACAGATACGCAGTATTTT. Its translation: CASSSGQFSTDTQYF.

This clonotype was seen repeatedly, ten times or more. The CDR3 bases are TGTGCCAGCACCCCCAGGGAGGGACAGGGGATCCACGAGCAGTACTTC. Its translation: CASTPREGQGIHEQYF. The rearrangement joins TRBV11-2 to TRBJ2-7, with 10 bases identical to TRBD1. The CDR3 has 16 residues. The trim removed 7 bases at V and 5 bases at J, leaving 14 bases unmatched. Germline V gene lookup returns CDR1 SGHAT and CDR2 FQNNGV.